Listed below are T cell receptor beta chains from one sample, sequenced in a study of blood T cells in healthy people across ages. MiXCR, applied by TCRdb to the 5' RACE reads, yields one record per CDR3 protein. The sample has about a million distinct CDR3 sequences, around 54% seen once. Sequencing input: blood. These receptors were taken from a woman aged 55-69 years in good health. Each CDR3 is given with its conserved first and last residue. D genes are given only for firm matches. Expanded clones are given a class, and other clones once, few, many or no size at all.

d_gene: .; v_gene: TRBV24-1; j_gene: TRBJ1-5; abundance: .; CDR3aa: CATSRSSNQPQHF; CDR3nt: TGTGCCACCAGTCGGTCTAGCAATCAGCCCCAGCATTTT
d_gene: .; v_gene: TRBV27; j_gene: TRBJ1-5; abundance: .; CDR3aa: CASSNGHINQPQHF; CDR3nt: TGTGCCAGCAGCAACGGTCATATCAATCAGCCCCAGCATTTT
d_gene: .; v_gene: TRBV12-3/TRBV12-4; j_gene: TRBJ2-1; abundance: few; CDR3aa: CASRPDGLSYNEQFF; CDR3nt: TGTGCCAGCCGACCTGACGGGCTATCCTACAATGAGCAGTTCTTC
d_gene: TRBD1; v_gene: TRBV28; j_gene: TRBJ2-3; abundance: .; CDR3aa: CASSLTGGIDTQYF; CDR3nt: TGTGCCAGCAGTCTAACAGGGGGCATAGATACGCAGTATTTT
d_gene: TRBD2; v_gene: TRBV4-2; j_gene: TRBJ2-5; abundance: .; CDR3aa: CASSPGTSGRDETQYF; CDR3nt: TGTGCCAGCAGCCCCGGGACTAGCGGGAGGGATGAGACCCAGTACTTC
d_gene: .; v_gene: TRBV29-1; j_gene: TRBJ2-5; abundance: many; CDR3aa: CSVESGETQYF; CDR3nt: TGCAGCGTTGAGTCGGGAGAGACCCAGTACTTC
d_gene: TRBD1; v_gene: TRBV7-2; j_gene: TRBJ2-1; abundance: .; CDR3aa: CASSPGDRSYNEQFF; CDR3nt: TGTGCCAGCAGTCCAGGGGACAGATCCTACAATGAGCAGTTCTTC
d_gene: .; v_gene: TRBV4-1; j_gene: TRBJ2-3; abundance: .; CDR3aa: CASSQGALATDTQYF; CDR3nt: TGCGCCAGCAGCCAAGGCGCGCTAGCTACAGATACGCAGTATTTT
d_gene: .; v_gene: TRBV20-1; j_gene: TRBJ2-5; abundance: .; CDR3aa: CSAKSRVAAETQYF; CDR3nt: TGCAGTGCTAAGTCCAGAGTAGCGGCAGAGACCCAGTACTTC
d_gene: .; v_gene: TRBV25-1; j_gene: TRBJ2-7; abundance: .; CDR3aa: CAGSDPGGNYEQYF; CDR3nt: TGTGCCGGCAGTGACCCAGGGGGGAACTACGAGCAGTACTTC
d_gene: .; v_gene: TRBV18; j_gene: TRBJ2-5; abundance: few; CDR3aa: CASSKVAFEGTQYF; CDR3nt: TGTGCCAGCTCAAAGGTCGCCTTCGAGGGGACCCAGTACTTC
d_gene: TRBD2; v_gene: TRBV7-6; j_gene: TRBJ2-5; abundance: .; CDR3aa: CASSLAEPLLAGVGETQYF; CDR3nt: TGTGCCAGCAGCTTAGCGGAGCCCCTCCTAGCGGGAGTGGGAGAGACCCAGTACTTC
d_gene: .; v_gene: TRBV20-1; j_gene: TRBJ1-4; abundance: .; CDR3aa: CSAIPPTNEKLFF; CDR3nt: TGCAGTGCTATCCCTCCCACTAATGAAAAACTGTTTTTT
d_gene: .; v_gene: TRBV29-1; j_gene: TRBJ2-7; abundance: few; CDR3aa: CSVEGQGGVEQYF; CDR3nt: TGCAGCGTTGAAGGGCAGGGGGGAGTTGAGCAGTACTTC
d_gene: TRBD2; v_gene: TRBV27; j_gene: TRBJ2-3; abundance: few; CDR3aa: CASSIQLAGGPVGDTQYF; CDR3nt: TGTGCCAGCAGTATCCAACTAGCGGGAGGGCCCGTCGGAGATACGCAGTATTTT
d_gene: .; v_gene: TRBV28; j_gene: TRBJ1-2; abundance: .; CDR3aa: CANKRTGYYGYTF; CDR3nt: TGTGCCAACAAAAGGACGGGATACTATGGCTACACCTTC
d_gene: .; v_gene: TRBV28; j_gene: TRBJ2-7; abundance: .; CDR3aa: CASILFVGDKQYF; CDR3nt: TGTGCCAGCATTTTATTTGTGGGAGATAAGCAGTACTTC
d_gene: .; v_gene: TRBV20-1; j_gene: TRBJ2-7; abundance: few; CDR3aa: CSATGGGEQYF; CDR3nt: TGCAGTGCTACAGGGGGGGGTGAGCAGTACTTC
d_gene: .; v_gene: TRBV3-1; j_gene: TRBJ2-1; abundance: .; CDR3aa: CASSQGRSNNEQFF; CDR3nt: TGTGCCAGCAGCCAGGGACGATCCAACAATGAGCAGTTCTTC
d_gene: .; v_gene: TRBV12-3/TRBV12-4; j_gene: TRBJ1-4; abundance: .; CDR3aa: CASSRTGFNEKLFF; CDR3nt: TGTGCCAGCAGCCGCACGGGATTTAATGAAAAACTGTTTTTT
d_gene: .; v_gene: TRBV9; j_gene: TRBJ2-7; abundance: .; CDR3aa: CASSVGWQTTYEQYF; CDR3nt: TGTGCCAGCAGCGTAGGTTGGCAGACGACCTACGAGCAGTACTTC
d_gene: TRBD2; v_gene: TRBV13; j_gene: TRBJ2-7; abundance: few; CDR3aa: CASSLFRGGTLPRLAGSYEQYF; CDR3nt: TGTGCCAGCAGCTTATTTCGGGGGGGGACACTTCCAAGGCTAGCGGGCTCCTACGAGCAGTACTTC
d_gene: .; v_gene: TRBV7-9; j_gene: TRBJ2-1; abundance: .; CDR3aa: CASSLTRGTEQFF; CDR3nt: TGTGCCAGCAGCCTCACACGGGGGACTGAGCAGTTCTTC
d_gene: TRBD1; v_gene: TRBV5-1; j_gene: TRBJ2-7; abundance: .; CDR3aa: CASSLGVGTEYEQYF; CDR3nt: TGCGCCAGCAGCTTGGGAGTCGGGACAGAGTACGAGCAGTACTTC
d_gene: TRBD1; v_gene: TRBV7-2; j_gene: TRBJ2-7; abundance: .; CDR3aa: CASSPQTGVHEQYF; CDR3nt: TGTGCCAGCAGCCCACAGACAGGGGTCCACGAGCAGTACTTC
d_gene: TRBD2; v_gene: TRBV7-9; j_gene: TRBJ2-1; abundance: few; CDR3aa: CASSPIEASGSNEQFF; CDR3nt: TGTGCCAGCAGCCCGATTGAGGCTAGCGGTTCCAATGAGCAGTTCTTC
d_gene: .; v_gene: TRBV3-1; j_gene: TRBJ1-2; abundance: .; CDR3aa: CASSQAREDYGYTF; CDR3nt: TGTGCCAGCAGCCAAGCGCGGGAGGACTATGGCTACACCTTC
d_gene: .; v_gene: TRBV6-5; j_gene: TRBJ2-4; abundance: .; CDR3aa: CASSYSTSSRVQYF; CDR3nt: TGTGCCAGCAGTTACTCGACTTCGAGTCGGGTTCAGTACTTC
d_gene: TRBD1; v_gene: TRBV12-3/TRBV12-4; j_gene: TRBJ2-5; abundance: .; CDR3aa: CASSLGDSPYNEQYF; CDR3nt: TGTGCCAGCAGTTTGGGGGACAGTCCCTACAATGAGCAGTACTTC
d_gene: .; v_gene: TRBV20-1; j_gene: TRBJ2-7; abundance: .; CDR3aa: CSAGSRSSGREQYF; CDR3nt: TGCAGTGCTGGGAGCAGGAGCTCAGGAAGGGAGCAGTACTTC
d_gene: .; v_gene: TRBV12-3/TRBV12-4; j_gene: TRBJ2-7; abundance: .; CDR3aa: CASSLGTFNSSYEQYF; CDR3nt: TGTGCCAGCAGTTTAGGGACTTTCAACAGCTCCTACGAGCAGTACTTC
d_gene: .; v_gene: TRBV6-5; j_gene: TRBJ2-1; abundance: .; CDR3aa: CASRSLDSYNEQFF; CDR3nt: TGTGCCAGCAGATCCCTAGACAGTTACAATGAGCAGTTCTTC
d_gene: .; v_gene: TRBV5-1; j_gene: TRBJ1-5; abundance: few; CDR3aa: CASSLNGNPNQPQHF; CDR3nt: TGCGCCAGCAGCTTGAACGGTAATCCCAATCAGCCCCAGCATTTT
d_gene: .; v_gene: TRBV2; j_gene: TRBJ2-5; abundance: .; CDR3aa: CASSEALGSQTQYF; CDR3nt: TGTGCCAGCAGTGAAGCGCTGGGGTCGCAGACCCAGTACTTC
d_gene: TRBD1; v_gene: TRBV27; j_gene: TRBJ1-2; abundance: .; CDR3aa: CASGGTALLSYTF; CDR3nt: TGTGCCAGTGGGGGGACAGCGCTGCTCAGCTACACCTTC
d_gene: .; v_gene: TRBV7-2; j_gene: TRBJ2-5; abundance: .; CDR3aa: CASSLVGMGLGAQETQYF; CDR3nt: TGTGCCAGCAGCTTAGTAGGGATGGGGTTAGGAGCACAAGAGACCCAGTACTTC
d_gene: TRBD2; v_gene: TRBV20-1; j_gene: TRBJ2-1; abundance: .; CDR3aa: CSASNPSGRTYNEQFF; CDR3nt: TGCAGTGCTAGCAATCCTAGCGGGAGAACCTACAATGAGCAGTTCTTC
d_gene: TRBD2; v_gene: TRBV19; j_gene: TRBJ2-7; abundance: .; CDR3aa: CASKVTSGTYEQYF; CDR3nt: TGTGCCAGTAAGGTGACTAGCGGAACCTACGAGCAGTACTTC
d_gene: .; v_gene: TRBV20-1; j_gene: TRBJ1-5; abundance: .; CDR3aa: CSFQGRGNQPQHF; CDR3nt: TGCAGTTTCCAGGGTAGGGGCAATCAGCCCCAGCATTTT
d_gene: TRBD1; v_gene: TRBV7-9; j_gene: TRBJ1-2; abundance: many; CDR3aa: CASSPQGADGYTF; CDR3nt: TGTGCCAGCAGCCCACAGGGGGCGGATGGCTACACCTTC
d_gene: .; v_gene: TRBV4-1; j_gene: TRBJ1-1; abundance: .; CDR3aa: CASSQPVRNTEAFF; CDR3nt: TGCGCCAGCAGCCAACCGGTCCGGAACACTGAAGCTTTCTTT
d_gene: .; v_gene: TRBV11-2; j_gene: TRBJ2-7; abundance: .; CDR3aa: CASVWGIEQYF; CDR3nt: TGTGCCAGCGTGTGGGGCATTGAGCAGTACTTC
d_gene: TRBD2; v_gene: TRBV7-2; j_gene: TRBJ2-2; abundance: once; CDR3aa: CASSFLAGGTNSGELFF; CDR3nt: TGTGCCAGCAGCTTCCTAGCGGGAGGGACGAATAGCGGGGAGCTGTTTTTT
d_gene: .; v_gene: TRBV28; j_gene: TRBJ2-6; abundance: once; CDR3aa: CASSIPSSGANVLTF; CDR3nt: TGTGCCAGCAGTATCCCGAGCTCTGGGGCCAACGTCCTGACTTTC
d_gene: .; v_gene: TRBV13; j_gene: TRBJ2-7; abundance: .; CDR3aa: CASSFRTGGYGEQYF; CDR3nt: TGTGCCAGCAGCTTCCGGACAGGAGGGTATGGCGAGCAGTACTTC
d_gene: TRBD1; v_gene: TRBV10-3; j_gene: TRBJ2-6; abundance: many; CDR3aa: CAISDSGQGSGANVLTF; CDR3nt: TGTGCCATCAGTGATAGTGGACAGGGGTCTGGGGCCAACGTCCTGACTTTC
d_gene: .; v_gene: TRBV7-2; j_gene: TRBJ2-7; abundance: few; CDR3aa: CASSLFSGGEQYF; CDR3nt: TGTGCCAGCAGCTTGTTCTCAGGCGGCGAGCAGTACTTC
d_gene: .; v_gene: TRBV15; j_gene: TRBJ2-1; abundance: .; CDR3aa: CATSRGFTRSSWQFF; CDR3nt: TGTGCCACCAGCAGAGGTTTTACTAGATCCAGTTGGCAGTTCTTC
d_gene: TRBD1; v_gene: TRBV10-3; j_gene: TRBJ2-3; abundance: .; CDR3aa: CAIRGQNTDTQYF; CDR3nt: TGTGCCATCAGGGGACAGAACACAGATACGCAGTATTTT
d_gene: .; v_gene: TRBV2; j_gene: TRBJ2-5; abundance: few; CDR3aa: CASSKDRGQETQYF; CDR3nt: TGTGCCAGCAGTAAAGACCGGGGCCAAGAGACCCAGTACTTC
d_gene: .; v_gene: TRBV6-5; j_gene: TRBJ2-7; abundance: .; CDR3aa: CASSYSIGQVTHEQYF; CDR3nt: TGTGCCAGCAGTTACTCGATCGGTCAGGTAACCCACGAGCAGTACTTC
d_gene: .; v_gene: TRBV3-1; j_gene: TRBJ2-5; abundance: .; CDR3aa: CASSQAAVKQYF; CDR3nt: TGTGCCAGCAGCCAAGCAGCGGTAAAGCAGTACTTC
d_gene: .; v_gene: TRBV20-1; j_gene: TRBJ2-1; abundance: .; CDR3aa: CSAPPARAGSYNEQFF; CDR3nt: TGCAGTGCTCCCCCCGCCAGGGCCGGGTCCTACAATGAGCAGTTCTTC
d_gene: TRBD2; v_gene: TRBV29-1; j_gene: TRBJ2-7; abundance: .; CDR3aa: CSSALAGNNEQYF; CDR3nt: TGCAGCTCAGCACTAGCGGGAAACAATGAGCAGTACTTC
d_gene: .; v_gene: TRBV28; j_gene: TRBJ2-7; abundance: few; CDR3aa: CASSSNWRVYEQYF; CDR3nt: TGTGCCAGCAGTTCCAATTGGAGGGTCTACGAGCAGTACTTC
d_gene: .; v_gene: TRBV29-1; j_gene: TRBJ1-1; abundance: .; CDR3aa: CSVSRVNTEAFF; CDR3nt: TGCAGCGTAAGCAGGGTGAACACTGAAGCTTTCTTT